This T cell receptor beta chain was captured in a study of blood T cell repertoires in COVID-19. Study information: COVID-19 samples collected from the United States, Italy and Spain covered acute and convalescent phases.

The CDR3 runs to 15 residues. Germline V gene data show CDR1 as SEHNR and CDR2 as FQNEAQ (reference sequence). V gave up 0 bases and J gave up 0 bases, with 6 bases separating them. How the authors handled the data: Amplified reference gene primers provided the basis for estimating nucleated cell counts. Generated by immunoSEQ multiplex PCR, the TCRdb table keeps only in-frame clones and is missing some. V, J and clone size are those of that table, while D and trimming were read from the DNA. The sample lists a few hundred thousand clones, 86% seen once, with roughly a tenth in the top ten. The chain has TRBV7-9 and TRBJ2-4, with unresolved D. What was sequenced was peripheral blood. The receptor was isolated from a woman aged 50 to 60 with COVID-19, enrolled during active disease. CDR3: CASSLAQIAKNIQYF. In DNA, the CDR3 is TGTGCCAGCAGCTTAGCCCAGATAGCCAAAAACATTCAGTACTTC.